These T cell receptor beta chains were read from a single sample in a study of T cells in Graves' hyperthyroidism and ophthalmopathy. A single record per CDR3 protein comes from TCRdb applying MiXCR to the multiplex PCR reads. The sample carries around 300,000 distinct CDR3 sequences, over 11% recorded once. Sample: blood. Source of these receptors: a young woman with Graves' hyperthyroidism. The CDR3 runs from the conserved cysteine through the conserved F or W. The order of the fields is V gene, J gene, clone size, D gene, CDR3 protein, CDR3 DNA. D genes are given only for firm matches. Clone sizes are given selectively: once, few, many, or a class where the clone is expanded.

>TRBV20-1|TRBJ2-7|few|.
CSARDPARGDYEQYF
TGCAGTGCTAGAGATCCCGCCAGAGGAGATTACGAGCAGTACTTC
>TRBV25-1|TRBJ2-4|many|.
CASSGRDNIQYF
TGTGCCAGCAGTGGCCGGGACAACATTCAGTACTTC
>TRBV10-3|TRBJ2-3|many|TRBD2
CAISESSGRADTQYF
TGTGCCATCAGTGAATCTAGCGGGAGGGCAGATACGCAGTATTTT
>TRBV5-4|TRBJ2-3|.|.
CASTFDSHTDTEYF
TGTGCCAGCACCTTTGATTCGCACACAGATACGGAGTATTTT
>TRBV7-9|TRBJ1-6|.|.
CASSPQSGTANSPLHF
TGTGCCAGCAGCCCGCAATCCGGGACGGCCAATTCACCCCTCCACTTT
>TRBV4-1|TRBJ2-4|few|.
CASTDELFKNIQYF
TGCGCCAGCACTGACGAGCTATTCAAAAACATTCAGTACTTC
>TRBV7-2|TRBJ2-7|.|.
CASSLAGSGGGGEQYF
TGTGCCAGCAGCTTAGCTGGTAGCGGAGGGGGGGGGGAGCAGTACTTC
>TRBV28|TRBJ2-7|many|.
CASSPQGSEQYF
TGTGCCAGCAGCCCCCAGGGTTCCGAGCAGTACTTC
>TRBV12-3/TRBV12-4|TRBJ2-7|many|TRBD2
CASRLELAGVNEQYF
TGTGCCAGCAGGCTCGAACTAGCGGGAGTCAACGAGCAGTACTTC
>TRBV28|TRBJ2-5|many|TRBD2
CASSWGLAGVKETQYF
TGTGCCAGCAGTTGGGGACTAGCGGGAGTGAAAGAGACCCAGTACTTC
>TRBV27|TRBJ2-7|many|TRBD2
CASRPFSGRVYEQYF
TGTGCCAGCAGGCCCTTTAGCGGGAGGGTCTACGAGCAGTACTTC
>TRBV5-1|TRBJ2-3|.|.
CASSLTATDTQYF
TGCGCCAGCAGCTTGACCGCCACAGATACGCAGTATTTT
>TRBV11-2|TRBJ2-2|few|TRBD2
CASSRAGGPTGELFF
TGTGCCAGCAGCCGAGCGGGAGGGCCGACCGGGGAGCTGTTTTTT
>TRBV7-3|TRBJ2-1|many|.
CASSLMGTPLEQFF
TGTGCCAGCAGCTTAATGGGGACCCCTCTTGAGCAGTTCTTC
>TRBV20-1|TRBJ1-1|many|.
CSAIPNTNTEAFF
TGCAGTGCTATCCCTAACACGAACACTGAAGCTTTCTTT
>TRBV3-1|TRBJ2-3|many|.
CASSAPGTIPTDTQYF
TGTGCCAGCAGCGCCCCCGGAACAATACCCACAGATACGCAGTATTTT
>TRBV14|TRBJ2-3|many|.
CASSPTRGLTDTQYF
TGTGCCAGCAGCCCTACTCGCGGACTCACAGATACGCAGTATTTT
>TRBV6-2/TRBV6-3|TRBJ1-5|.|.
CASSYPGYNQPQHF
TGTGCCAGCAGTTACCCAGGGTACAATCAGCCCCAGCATTTT
>TRBV28|TRBJ2-5|many|TRBD2
CASSFRGLAGETQYF
TGTGCCAGCAGTTTCCGGGGACTAGCGGGAGAGACCCAGTACTTC
>TRBV6-1|TRBJ2-5|many|TRBD2
CASRALAGETQYF
TGTGCCAGCAGAGCACTAGCGGGAGAGACCCAGTACTTC
>TRBV7-9|TRBJ2-7|.|TRBD1
CASSPGQFYEQYF
TGTGCCAGCAGCCCGGGACAGTTTTACGAGCAGTACTTC
>TRBV15|TRBJ2-7|few|TRBD1
CATSRGRQGTGYEQYF
TGTGCCACCAGCAGAGGTCGACAGGGGACAGGCTACGAGCAGTACTTC
>TRBV20-1|TRBJ2-7|many|TRBD1
CSARDREIEQYF
TGCAGTGCTAGGGACAGGGAGATCGAGCAGTACTTC
>TRBV19|TRBJ1-5|.|TRBD1
CASNYRGGQPQHF
TGTGCCAGTAATTACAGGGGCGGGCAGCCCCAGCATTTT
>TRBV7-2|TRBJ1-4|.|TRBD1
CASSLLRGQGTNEKLFF
TGTGCCAGCAGCTTACTCAGGGGGCAGGGAACTAATGAAAAACTGTTTTTT
>TRBV12-3/TRBV12-4|TRBJ2-3|few|.
CASSLAGGGSTDTQYF
TGTGCCAGCAGTTTAGCGGGCGGGGGCTCCACAGATACGCAGTATTTT
>TRBV18|TRBJ1-1|.|.
CASSPQGVLRANTEAFF
TGTGCCAGCTCACCACAGGGGGTGCTCAGGGCGAACACTGAAGCTTTCTTT
>TRBV9|TRBJ2-7|once|.
CASSVEPGGASYEQYF
TGTGCCAGCAGCGTAGAGCCGGGGGGCGCTTCCTACGAGCAGTACTTC
>TRBV24-1|TRBJ1-4|few|.
CATSDSGTEKLFF
TGTGCCACCAGTGATTCTGGGACAGAAAAACTGTTTTTT
>TRBV7-7|TRBJ1-4|few|.
CASSLRRNEKLFF
TGTGCTAGCAGCTTGAGACGGAATGAAAAACTGTTTTTT
>TRBV5-6|TRBJ2-1|many|TRBD2
CASSLGGSGNEQFF
TGTGCCAGCAGCTTGGGCGGGAGTGGAAATGAGCAGTTCTTC
>TRBV10-2|TRBJ2-1|.|TRBD1
CASSPGQMRNEQFF
TGCGCCAGCAGCCCGGGACAGATGCGCAATGAGCAGTTCTTC
>TRBV20-1|TRBJ2-5|.|.
CSNRAASVQETQYF
TGCAGCAATCGTGCGGCATCCGTCCAAGAGACCCAGTACTTC
>TRBV5-1|TRBJ2-5|.|.
CASSPLSRARGETQYF
TGCGCCAGCAGCCCCCTTTCCCGGGCTAGGGGAGAGACCCAGTACTTC
>TRBV3-1|TRBJ2-1|.|.
CAAEMGNEQFF
TGTGCCGCCGAAATGGGGAATGAGCAGTTCTTC
>TRBV30|TRBJ2-7|few|TRBD2
CAWVPPGLASHEQYF
TGTGCCTGGGTCCCCCCGGGACTAGCGAGCCACGAGCAGTACTTC
>TRBV12-3/TRBV12-4|TRBJ1-3|few|.
CASGQTRAGGNTIYF
TGTGCCAGCGGACAAACCAGGGCTGGTGGAAACACCATATATTTT
>TRBV11-2|TRBJ2-7|many|.
CASSLDARAVSSYEQYF
TGTGCCAGCAGCTTAGACGCCCGGGCGGTGAGCTCCTACGAGCAGTACTTC
>TRBV7-7|TRBJ2-2|.|TRBD1
CASKSGQGKTGELFF
TGTGCTAGCAAATCGGGACAGGGGAAAACCGGGGAGCTGTTTTTT
>TRBV12-3/TRBV12-4|TRBJ1-4|.|.
CASRDATNEKLFF
TGTGCCAGCCGAGATGCAACTAATGAAAAACTGTTTTTT
>TRBV11-2|TRBJ2-7|many|.
CASSLGRGYEQYF
TGTGCCAGCAGCTTAGGTAGGGGCTACGAGCAGTACTTC
>TRBV2|TRBJ2-3|few|.
CASSEVRHTQYF
TGTGCCAGCAGTGAGGTTCGGCATACGCAGTATTTT
>TRBV10-2|TRBJ1-1|few|TRBD1
CASSITTGRTEAFF
TGCGCCAGCAGCATAACGACAGGGCGGACTGAAGCTTTCTTT
>TRBV28|TRBJ1-2|many|TRBD1
CASSLTMGQGHGYTF
TGTGCCAGCAGTTTAACCATGGGACAGGGACATGGCTACACCTTC
>TRBV11-2|TRBJ2-5|many|.
CASSHIGLQETQYF
TGTGCCAGCAGCCATATAGGGCTGCAAGAGACCCAGTACTTC